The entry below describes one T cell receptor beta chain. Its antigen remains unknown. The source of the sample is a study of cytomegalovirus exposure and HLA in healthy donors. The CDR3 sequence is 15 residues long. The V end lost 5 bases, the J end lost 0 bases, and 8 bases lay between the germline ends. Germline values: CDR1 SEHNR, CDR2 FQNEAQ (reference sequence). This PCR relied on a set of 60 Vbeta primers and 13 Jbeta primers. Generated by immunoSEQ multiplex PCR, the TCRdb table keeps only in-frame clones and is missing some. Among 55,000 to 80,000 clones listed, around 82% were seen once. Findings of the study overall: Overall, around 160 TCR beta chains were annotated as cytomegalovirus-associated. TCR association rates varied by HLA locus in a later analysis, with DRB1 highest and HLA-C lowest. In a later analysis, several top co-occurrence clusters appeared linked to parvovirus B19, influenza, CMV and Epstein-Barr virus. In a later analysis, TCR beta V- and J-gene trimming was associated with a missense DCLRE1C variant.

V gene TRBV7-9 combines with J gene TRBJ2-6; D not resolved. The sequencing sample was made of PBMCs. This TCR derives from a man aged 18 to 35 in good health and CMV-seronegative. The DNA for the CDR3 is TGTGCCAGCAGCCCACAAAACTCTGGGGCCAACGTCCTGACTTTC. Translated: CASSPQNSGANVLTF.